The clone carrying this T cell receptor (beta chain) was detected many times. What it recognizes is unknown. This sample is drawn from a study of HIV-infected patients and healthy controls. All unsorted peripheral T cells were captured because whole blood was used without fractionation. People with immunomodulatory therapy, recent vaccination or treatment interruptions were not enrolled. Alpha and beta constant-region primers primed reverse transcription of around 500 ng RNA. Using multiplexing indices, alpha and beta chain libraries were generated apart by chain-specific third strand synthesis. One primer pair amplified all rearrangements per chain; each cDNA got molecular barcodes. The cDNA received a 5' RACE adapter containing a random hexamer plus an SP2 sequencing primer site. TCRdb reprocessed the 5' RACE reads via MiXCR and lists one record per CDR3 protein. The sample lists about 12,000 distinct CDR3 sequences, less than 9.5% occurring once.

Losses at the gene ends were 3 bases for V and 3 bases for J; bases not matched to a gene: 10. The CDR3 has 16 amino acids. CDR1 SNHLY and CDR2 FYNNEI come from the germline V gene. Study-wide results and limits: Untreated HIV+ repertoires had roughly threefold fewer distinct CDR3s and lower Shannon diversity than healthy controls.

The gene calls are TRBV2 and TRBJ2-7; 8 bases are shared with TRBD1. The source material was blood, sampled before antiretroviral therapy. The clonotype was recovered from an adult with HIV infection. The donor label of this sample is uncertain. The CDR3 DNA follows: TGTGCCAGCAGTGATGGGGTGGCAGGGGGCAGCTACGAGCAGTACTTC. Translated, it gives CASSDGVAGGSYEQYF.